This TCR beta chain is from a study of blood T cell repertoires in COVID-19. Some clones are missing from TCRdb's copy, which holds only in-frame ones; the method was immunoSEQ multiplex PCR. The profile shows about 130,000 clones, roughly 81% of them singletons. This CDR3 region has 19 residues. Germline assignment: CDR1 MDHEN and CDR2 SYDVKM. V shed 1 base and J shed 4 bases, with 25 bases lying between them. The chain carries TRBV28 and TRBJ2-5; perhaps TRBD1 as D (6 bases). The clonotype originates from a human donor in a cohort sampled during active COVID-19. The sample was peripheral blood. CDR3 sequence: CASSLFEESGGAYRETQYF. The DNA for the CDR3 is TGTGCCAGCAGTTTATTTGAGGAATCTGGGGGCGCTTATCGAGAGACCCAGTACTTC.